These 19 T cell receptor beta chains were all obtained from the same sample, sequenced in a study of shared clonotypes between healthy human individuals. Clones were sequenced by immunoSEQ multiplex PCR, and TCRdb holds only the in-frame ones, with some missing. The sample includes approximately 590,000 clones, nearly 97% of them seen just once. Naive CD8 cells lacked CD45RO, underwent positive selection for CCR7 and left out terminally differentiated effector memory CD45RA+ cells. Sequenced: naive CD8+ T cells sorted from blood. The source is a woman in her twenties or thirties in good health.

J is TRBJ2-2 and V is TRBV15; 7 bases agree with TRBD2. The length of the CDR3 is 14 residues. V lost 4 bases to trimming and J lost 10 bases; unmatched junction nucleotides: 9. Germline V gene lookup returns CDR1 LNHNV and CDR2 YYDKDF (reference sequence). CDR3 loop: CATSIAGELEELFF. The CDR3 coding sequence is TGTGCCACCAGCATCGCGGGAGAGTTAGAGGAGCTGTTTTTT.

The V gene is TRBV27, the J gene TRBJ1-1; D is ambiguous. Per germline, CDR1 MNHEY and CDR2 SMNVEV (reference sequence). There are 13 residues in the CDR3. Trimming took 3 bases from V and 3 from J, leaving 8 bases between them. The CDR3 reads CASSFGPDTEAFF. CDR3 DNA: TGTGCCAGCAGTTTTGGGCCCGACACTGAAGCTTTCTTT.

The chain joins TRBV28 to TRBJ2-7, with D uncertain. V lost 7 bases to trimming and J lost 3 bases, with 7 bases between them. This CDR3 is 11 amino acids long. CDR1 is MDHEN, CDR2 SYDVKM, per germline. CDR3 nucleotide sequence: TGTGCCAGCAATCACTTCTACGAGCAGTACTTC. This gives the protein CASNHFYEQYF.

The chain is built from TRBV13 and TRBJ2-4; TRBD2 might be the D (6 bases). The length of the CDR3 is 12 residues. CDR1 and CDR2 (germline): PRHDT, FYEKMQ (reference sequence). Trimming stripped 3 bases from V and 8 bases from J, with 8 bases between. The CDR3 nucleotides are TGTGCCAGCAGCTTCGGAGGGTACATTCAGTACTTC. Protein: CASSFGGYIQYF.

This rearrangement joins TRBV15 to TRBJ2-7; the match to TRBD2 covers 9 bases. This CDR3 has 15 residues. Per the germline V gene, CDR1 is LNHNV and CDR2 is YYDKDF (reference sequence). The J segment lost 2 bases and the V segment lost 6 bases, leaving 8 bases of the junction unmatched. This CDR3 reads CATSWKAGGAYEQYF. The DNA of the CDR3 is TGTGCCACCAGTTGGAAAGCGGGAGGAGCCTACGAGCAGTACTTC.

The chain carries TRBV6-1 and TRBJ2-3; TRBD2 matches 14 bases. The CDR3 contains 16 residues. Germline V lookup: CDR1 MNHNS, CDR2 SASEGT. The ends lost 4 bases at V and 9 bases at J; junction bases unmatched: 9. The CDR3 nucleotides are TGTGCCAGCAGTGGTCCGGGACTAGCGGGAGCGGGGACGCAGTATTTT. This codes for CASSGPGLAGAGTQYF.

Concerning this clone: Given the absence of the conserved phenylalanine or tryptophan at the CDR3 end, a read error is likely. The limits of the CDR3 on the DNA are not certain, so only TCRdb's listed CDR3 is given. The rearrangement uses TRBV21-1 and TRBJ2-7; the D call of TRBD2 is as the table states it, not checked on the DNA. TRBV21-1 corresponds to a pseudogene. The CDR3 has 9 residues if both end residues are counted. CDR3 loop: CASSTLRRG.

The gene calls are TRBV4-1 and TRBJ2-7; 10 nucleotides align to TRBD2. CDR3 length: 16 residues. V shed 3 bases and J 3 bases; nucleotides not matched to a gene: 8. Germline V lookup: CDR1 MGHRA, CDR2 YSYEKL. The CDR3 is CASSHPSGRANYEQYF. The CDR3 nucleotides read TGCGCCAGCAGCCACCCCAGCGGGAGGGCCAACTACGAGCAGTACTTC.

About this clone itself: In the same sample, other DNA sequences code for this CDR3. V and J are TRBV27 and TRBJ1-1; TRBD1 might be the D (6 bases). The CDR3 loop spans 14 amino acids. Trimming removed 5 bases at V and 1 base at J, with 11 bases between. Germline V gene data show CDR1 as MNHEY and CDR2 as SMNVEV (reference sequence). The CDR3 loop reads CASSLRQANTEAFF. CDR3 coding DNA: TGTGCCAGCAGTCTCAGACAGGCGAACACTGAAGCTTTCTTT.

The rearrangement links TRBV28 to TRBJ1-5; the match to TRBD1 covers 7 bases. V lost 3 bases and J lost 3; bases outside the gene matches: 5. CDR1 is MDHEN, CDR2 SYDVKM, per germline. This CDR3 has 15 amino acids. CDR3: CASSFSGQANQPQHF. CDR3 nucleotide sequence: TGTGCCAGCAGTTTCTCAGGACAGGCCAATCAGCCCCAGCATTTT.

This chain joins TRBV6-5 and TRBJ2-3; a weak D match, TRBD2 (6 bases). CDR3 length: 15 amino acids. The V gene lost 5 bases and the J gene lost 2 bases, with 14 bases spanning the gap. CDR1 and CDR2 (germline): MNHEY, SVGAGI. The CDR3 sequence is CASSRLSGSTDTQYF. CDR3 bases: TGTGCCAGCAGTAGGCTTAGCGGCTCCACAGATACGCAGTATTTT.

The genes are TRBV19 and TRBJ1-2; D not certain. Germline V lookup: CDR1 LNHDA, CDR2 SQIVND (reference sequence). The CDR3 spans 13 residues. V was pared by 8 bases and J by 4 bases, with 14 bases between. The CDR3 nucleotides are TGTGCCAGTGGAGAGGACGGCATCTATGGCTACACCTTC. The encoded protein is CASGEDGIYGYTF.

The chain joins TRBV19 to TRBJ2-5, with 7 positions matching TRBD1. CDR1 is LNHDA, CDR2 SQIVND, per germline (reference sequence). J gave up 5 bases and V 4 bases, and 19 bases lay outside the gene matches. The CDR3 spans 18 residues. The CDR3 loop reads CASSTPPARDSQAETQYF. In nucleotides, the CDR3 is TGTGCCAGTAGTACACCCCCGGCCCGGGACAGTCAAGCTGAGACCCAGTACTTC. Combining the CDR3 with reference TRBV19 and TRBJ2-5 gives the whole variable domain DGGITQSPKYLFRKEGQNVTLSCEQNLNHDAMYWYRQDPGQGLRLIYYSQIVNDFQKGDIAEGYSVSREKKESFPLTVTSAQKNPTAFYLCASSTPPARDSQAETQYFGPGTRLLVL.

The chain is built from TRBV11-1 and TRBJ2-7; D not resolved. The CDR3 length is 15 residues. V lost 5 bases, J lost 1 base, and 15 bases lay in between. Germline CDR1 reads SGHAT; CDR2 reads FQDESV (reference sequence). The CDR3 coding sequence is TGTGCCAGCAGCATTCCTGGGTCGCAATCCTACGAGCAGTACTTC. It specifies CASSIPGSQSYEQYF.

V gene TRBV13 combines with J gene TRBJ2-3, with D perhaps TRBD2 (5 bases). Trimming took 4 bases from V and 7 from J, leaving 15 bases between them. The CDR3 covers 14 residues. The germline V gene has CDR1 PRHDT and CDR2 FYEKMQ (reference sequence). CDR3 DNA: TGTGCCAGCAGCTCGGAGAGGGCCCAAAATACGCAGTATTTT. Protein sequence: CASSSERAQNTQYF.

V gene TRBV28 combines with J gene TRBJ2-5, with D maybe TRBD2 (5 bases). This CDR3 is 14 amino acids long. Germline-derived CDR1 and CDR2 are MDHEN and SYDVKM. Trimming took 8 bases from V and 4 from J, leaving 17 bases between them. The chain's CDR3 is CASLGSGSRETQYF. The CDR3 bases are TGTGCCAGCCTCGGGTCGGGGTCGCGAGAGACCCAGTACTTC. Full variable domain (rest looked up from reference TRBV28 and TRBJ2-5): DVKVTQSSRYLVKRTGEKVFLECVQDMDHENMFWYRQDPGLGLRLIYFSYDVKMKEKGDIPEGYSVSREKKERFSLILESASTNQTSMYLCASLGSGSRETQYFGPGTRLLVL.

The chain is built from TRBV6-5 and TRBJ1-3; 9 nucleotides agree with TRBD1. The CDR3 covers 15 residues. The ends lost 6 bases at V and 4 bases at J; junction bases unmatched: 7. In germline, CDR1 is MNHEY, CDR2 SVGAGI. The chain's CDR3 is CASRETGGFGNTIYF. CDR3 DNA: TGTGCCAGCAGAGAAACAGGGGGCTTCGGAAACACCATATATTTT.

The rearrangement uses TRBV19 and TRBJ1-3; TRBD1 might be the D (6 bases). The CDR3 runs to 13 residues. Germline assignment: CDR1 LNHDA and CDR2 SQIVND (reference sequence). V lost 10 bases and J lost 7, with 17 bases in between. Here the CDR3 reads CATGTSSWNTIYF. The CDR3 region has the DNA TGTGCCACCGGGACAAGCTCGTGGAACACCATATATTTT.

This clone was detected once. The chain is built from TRBV13 and TRBJ1-3, with a possible D match to TRBD1 (5 bases). Trimming took off 1 base at V and 0 bases at J, with 7 bases between the two ends. There are 15 residues in the CDR3. Germline CDR1 and CDR2: PRHDT and FYEKMQ (reference sequence). The CDR3 DNA sequence: TGTGCCAGCAGCTTAGCCGGGGCCTCTGGAAACACCATATATTTT. It codes for CASSLAGASGNTIYF.